Following are 15 T cell receptor beta chains from one sample sequenced in a study of identical twins. TCRdb re-derived calls from the 5' RACE reads in MiXCR, one entry per CDR3 protein. The table records a few hundred thousand distinct CDR3 sequences, about a fifth of them present only once. Source material: naive T cells sorted from blood. These receptors originate from a man over 45 in good health.

This clonotype was seen a few times. V gene TRBV9 combines with J gene TRBJ2-7, with TRBD1 identical over 8 bases. The junction had 8 bases not matched to a gene; V was cut back by 3 bases and J by 3 bases. This CDR3 is built from 15 residues. Germline lookup yields CDR1 SGDLS and CDR2 YYNGEE. The CDR3 region is CASSAEPDRDYEQYF. CDR3 DNA sequence: TGTGCCAGCAGCGCGGAACCGGACAGGGACTACGAGCAGTACTTC.

This clonotype has ten or more counts. The chain couples TRBV27 to TRBJ2-3; D not resolved. Trimming pared 3 bases from V and 7 bases from J, leaving 17 bases between. The CDR3 length is 15 residues. Germline V gene lookup returns CDR1 MNHEY and CDR2 SMNVEV (reference sequence). The CDR3 sequence: CASSFDSLTFNTQYF. The DNA for the CDR3 is TGTGCCAGCAGTTTCGACTCCCTCACCTTTAATACGCAGTATTTT.

V usage is TRBV10-3 and J usage is TRBJ2-1; the D gene could be TRBD1 or TRBD2 (6 bases each). The CDR3 runs 15 residues. From germline, CDR1 is ENHRY and CDR2 SYGVKD. Trimming removed 5 bases at V and 7 bases at J, with 18 bases between. CDR3 DNA sequence: TGTGCCATCAGTTCCGGGACTGGAAGGGGGAATGAGCAGTTCTTC. This sequence encodes CAISSGTGRGNEQFF.

The table lists this clonotype with a few counts. V is TRBV7-2 and J is TRBJ2-6; D is undetermined. V lost 1 base to trimming and J lost 3 bases, with 7 bases between them. The CDR3 spans 15 residues. The V gene's germline CDR1 is SGHTA and CDR2 FQGNSA. The CDR3 reads CASSLVGGGANVLTF. The CDR3 nucleotides are TGTGCCAGCAGCTTAGTGGGTGGTGGGGCCAACGTCCTGACTTTC.

The V gene is TRBV27, the J gene TRBJ2-2; 16 bases fit TRBD2. CDR1 is MNHEY and CDR2 is SMNVEV in the germline V gene (reference sequence). The ends lost 0 bases at V and 4 bases at J; junction bases unmatched: 5. This CDR3 is 19 amino acids long. The CDR3, as DNA: TGTGCCAGCAGTTTATCGAAGGGACTAGCGGGAGGGCGCACCGGGGAGCTGTTTTTT. Amino acids: CASSLSKGLAGGRTGELFF.

This clonotype was seen ten or more times. The chain uses TRBV2 and TRBJ1-2; no clear D gene. The germline CDR1 and CDR2 sequences are SNHLY and FYNNEI. The CDR3 is 10 residues long. V was pared by 1 base and J by 8 bases, with 2 bases between. The CDR3 nucleotides read TGTGCCAGCAGTGAAGGCGGCTACACCTTC. Translating it yields CASSEGGYTF.

This clonotype was picked up a small number of times. The chain recombines TRBV12-3 or TRBV12-4 with TRBJ1-2, with 8 bases that match TRBD1. The CDR3 covers 14 residues. The trim removed 7 bases at V and 3 bases at J, leaving 7 bases unmatched. The CDR3 bases are TGTGCCAGCAAATTTACAGGGGGTGACTATGGCTACACCTTC. Amino acid sequence: CASKFTGGDYGYTF.

J is TRBJ2-1 and V is TRBV9; D not certain. V lost 4 bases and J 10 bases, leaving 12 bases between the germline ends. From germline, CDR1 is SGDLS and CDR2 YYNGEE. The CDR3 contains 12 residues. The CDR3 loop reads CASSPNRAEQFF. CDR3 sequence (DNA): TGTGCCAGCAGCCCCAATCGGGCCGAGCAGTTCTTC.

There are a few counts of this clonotype. The chain employs TRBV20-1 and TRBJ2-7, with TRBD2 identical over 10 bases. Germline CDR1 and CDR2: DFQATT and SNEGSKA (reference sequence). The CDR3 loop spans 14 amino acids. With 3 bases clipped from V and 6 bases from J, the junction kept 8 bases outside the gene matches. CDR3 in amino acids: CSARGLAGVSEQYF. In DNA, the CDR3 is TGCAGTGCTAGGGGGCTAGCGGGAGTAAGCGAGCAGTACTTC.

The rearrangement joins TRBV21-1 to TRBJ1-2. TRBV21-1 is recorded as a pseudogene. The CDR3 covers 9 residues. CDR3 loop: CASSGGYTF. Here the CDR3 DNA reads TGTGCCAGCAGCGGTGGCTACACCTTC.

The V call is TRBV5-1, the J call TRBJ1-5; no clear D gene. The CDR3 is 16 residues long. With 0 bases removed from V and 0 bases from J, the gap between germline ends came to 10 bases. CDR1 is SGHRS and CDR2 is YFSETQ in the germline V gene. For the CDR3, the DNA is TGCGCCAGCAGCTTGGGGGCCGGGGATAGCAATCAGCCCCAGCATTTT. Its protein is CASSLGAGDSNQPQHF.

This clonotype was detected many times. The rearrangement uses TRBV3-1 and TRBJ2-2, with D uncertain. Germline-derived CDR1 and CDR2 are LGHDT and YNNKEL (reference sequence). This CDR3 is built from 16 residues. V was clipped by 2 bases and J by 5 bases, with 15 bases between them. CDR3 coding DNA: TGTGCCAGCAGCCAAAGGCAGCTTGTTGGAACCGGGGAGCTGTTTTTT. Translated, it gives CASSQRQLVGTGELFF.

This clonotype was seen more than once but under ten times. CDR3 loop: CASSRGTWNTGELFF. As DNA, the CDR3 is TGTGCCAGCAGTCGCGGGACTTGGAACACCGGGGAGCTGTTTTTT. The V and J genes are TRBV7-8 and TRBJ2-2; tentative D call: TRBD2 (6 bases). The ends were cut back, 6 bases at V and 1 base at J, with 12 bases in the middle. This CDR3 is 15 amino acids long. CDR1 is SGHVS, CDR2 FQNEAQ, per germline.

This clonotype was observed many times. This chain joins TRBV27 and TRBJ1-5; D perhaps matches TRBD1 (5 bases). The CDR3 spans 14 residues. CDR1 and CDR2 (germline): MNHEY, SMNVEV (reference sequence). The V and J ends lost 7 bases and 4 bases respectively, with 14 bases between them. The CDR3 sequence: CASNGHATNQPQHF. As DNA, the CDR3 is TGTGCCAGCAATGGACACGCGACGAATCAGCCCCAGCATTTT.

Many counts were recorded for this clonotype. The gene calls are TRBV5-1 and TRBJ2-5; D is undetermined. The V end lost 2 bases, the J end lost 5 bases, and 10 bases lay between the germline ends. CDR3 size: 13 residues. The germline V gene has CDR1 SGHRS and CDR2 YFSETQ. The DNA for the CDR3 is TGCGCCAGCAGCTTCGAGGAGAGGGAGACCCAGTACTTC. It is translated as CASSFEERETQYF.